This T cell receptor (beta chain) came from a study of cytomegalovirus exposure and HLA in healthy donors. The PCR ran on 60 Vbeta and 13 Jbeta primers. The table came from immunoSEQ multiplex PCR; TCRdb's copy has only in-frame clones and leaves some out. The data hold some 150,000 clones, with less than 80% observed a single time. With 3 bases clipped from V and 7 bases from J, the junction kept 5 bases outside the gene matches. Per germline, CDR1 SGDLS and CDR2 YYNGEE. The CDR3 is made up of 15 amino acids. The TCR comes from a man aged 35 to 55 in good health and CMV-seronegative. V usage is TRBV9 and J usage is TRBJ1-4; 11 bases match TRBD1. The sequencing input was PBMCs. CDR3 amino acids: CASSDAGTGGEKLFF. In DNA, the CDR3 is TGTGCCAGCAGCGATGCCGGGACAGGGGGTGAAAAACTGTTTTTT.